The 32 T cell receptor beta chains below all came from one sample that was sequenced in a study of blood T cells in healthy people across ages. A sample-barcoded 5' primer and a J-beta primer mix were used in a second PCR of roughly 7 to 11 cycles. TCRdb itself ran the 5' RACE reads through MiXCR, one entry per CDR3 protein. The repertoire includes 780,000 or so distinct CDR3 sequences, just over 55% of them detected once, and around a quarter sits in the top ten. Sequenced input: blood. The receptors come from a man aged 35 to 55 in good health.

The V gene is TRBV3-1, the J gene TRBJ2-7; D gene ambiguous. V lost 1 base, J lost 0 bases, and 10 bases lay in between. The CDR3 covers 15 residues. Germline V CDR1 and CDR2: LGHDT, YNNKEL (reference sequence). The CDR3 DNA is TGTGCCAGCAGCCAAGTGCCGGAGAGCTCCTACGAGCAGTACTTC. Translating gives CASSQVPESSYEQYF.

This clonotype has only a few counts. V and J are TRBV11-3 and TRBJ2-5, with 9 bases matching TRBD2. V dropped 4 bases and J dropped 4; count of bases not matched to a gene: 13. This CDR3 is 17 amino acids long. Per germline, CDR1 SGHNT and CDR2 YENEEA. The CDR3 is CASSSAGGRGGRETQYF. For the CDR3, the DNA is TGTGCCAGCAGCTCAGCCGGCGGGAGGGGGGGTCGAGAGACCCAGTACTTC.

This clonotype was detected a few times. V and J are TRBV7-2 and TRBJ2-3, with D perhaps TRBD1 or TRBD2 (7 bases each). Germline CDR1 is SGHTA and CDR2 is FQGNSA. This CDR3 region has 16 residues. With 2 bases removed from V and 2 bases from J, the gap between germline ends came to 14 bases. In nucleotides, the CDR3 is TGTGCCAGCAGCTTAAGTCAGGGGGGGTACACAGATACGCAGTATTTT. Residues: CASSLSQGGYTDTQYF.

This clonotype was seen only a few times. As DNA, the CDR3 is TGCGCCAGCAGACAGAAAGGGGAGCAGTTCTTC. This gives the protein CASRQKGEQFF. The rearrangement uses TRBV5-1 and TRBJ2-1; no clear D gene. CDR3 length equals 11 residues. Trimming removed 5 bases at V and 10 bases at J, with 10 bases between. CDR1 is SGHRS, CDR2 YFSETQ, per germline.

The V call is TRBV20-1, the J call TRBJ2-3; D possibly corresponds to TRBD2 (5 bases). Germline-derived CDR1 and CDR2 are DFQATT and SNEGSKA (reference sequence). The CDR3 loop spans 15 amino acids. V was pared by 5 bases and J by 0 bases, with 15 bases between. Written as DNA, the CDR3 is TGCAGTGCTGCTTCGGGGATTTCTAGCACAGATACGCAGTATTTT. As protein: CSAASGISSTDTQYF.

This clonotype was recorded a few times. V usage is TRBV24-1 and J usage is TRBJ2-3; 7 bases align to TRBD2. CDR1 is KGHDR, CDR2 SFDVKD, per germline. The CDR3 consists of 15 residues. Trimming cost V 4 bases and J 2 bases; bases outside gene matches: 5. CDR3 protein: CATSDPSGNTDTQYF. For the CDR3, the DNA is TGTGCCACCAGTGACCCGAGCGGGAACACAGATACGCAGTATTTT.

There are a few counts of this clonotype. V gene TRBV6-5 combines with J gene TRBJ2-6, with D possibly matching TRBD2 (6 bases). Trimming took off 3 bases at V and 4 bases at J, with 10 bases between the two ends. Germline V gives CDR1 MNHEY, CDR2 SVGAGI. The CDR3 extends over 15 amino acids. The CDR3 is CASSYGTLGANVLTF. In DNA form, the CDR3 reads TGTGCCAGCAGTTATGGGACTCTAGGGGCCAACGTCCTGACTTTC.

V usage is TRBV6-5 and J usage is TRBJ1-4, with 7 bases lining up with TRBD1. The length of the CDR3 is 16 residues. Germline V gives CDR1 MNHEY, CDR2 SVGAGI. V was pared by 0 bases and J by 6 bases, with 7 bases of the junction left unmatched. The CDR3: CASSYSSMQGDEKLFF. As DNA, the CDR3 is TGTGCCAGCAGTTACTCGAGTATGCAGGGGGATGAAAAACTGTTTTTT.

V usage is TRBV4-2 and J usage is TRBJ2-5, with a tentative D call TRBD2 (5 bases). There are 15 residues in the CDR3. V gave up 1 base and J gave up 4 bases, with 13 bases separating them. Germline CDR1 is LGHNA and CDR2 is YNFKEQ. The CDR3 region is CASSQGSGESETQYF. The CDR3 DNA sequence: TGTGCCAGCAGCCAAGGTTCCGGGGAATCAGAGACCCAGTACTTC.

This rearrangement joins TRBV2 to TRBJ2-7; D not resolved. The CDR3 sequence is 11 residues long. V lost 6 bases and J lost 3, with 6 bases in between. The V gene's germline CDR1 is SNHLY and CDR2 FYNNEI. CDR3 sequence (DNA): TGTGCCAGCAGGCCCTTCTACGAGCAGTACTTC. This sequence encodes CASRPFYEQYF.

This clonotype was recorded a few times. This chain's CDR3 is CASSPGLNNEQFF. DNA of the CDR3: TGTGCCAGCAGCCCCGGACTAAACAATGAGCAGTTCTTC. The V gene is TRBV7-3, the J gene TRBJ2-1; tentative D call: TRBD2 (6 bases). The germline V gene encodes CDR1 SGHTA and CDR2 FQGTGA. The length of the CDR3 is 13 residues. The V end lost 5 bases, the J end lost 5 bases, and 10 bases lay between the germline ends.

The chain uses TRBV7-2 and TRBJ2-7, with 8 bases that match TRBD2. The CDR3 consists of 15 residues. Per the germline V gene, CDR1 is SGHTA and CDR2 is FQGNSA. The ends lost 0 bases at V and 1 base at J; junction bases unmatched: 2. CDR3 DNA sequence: TGTGCCAGCAGCTTAGCACTAGCGGCGTCCTACGAGCAGTACTTC. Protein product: CASSLALAASYEQYF.

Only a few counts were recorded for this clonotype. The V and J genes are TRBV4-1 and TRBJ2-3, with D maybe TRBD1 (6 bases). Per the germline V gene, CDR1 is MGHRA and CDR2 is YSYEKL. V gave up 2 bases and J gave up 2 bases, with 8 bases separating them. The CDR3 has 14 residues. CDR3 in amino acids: CASSQTGITDTQYF. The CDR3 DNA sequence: TGCGCCAGCAGCCAAACAGGGATCACAGATACGCAGTATTTT.

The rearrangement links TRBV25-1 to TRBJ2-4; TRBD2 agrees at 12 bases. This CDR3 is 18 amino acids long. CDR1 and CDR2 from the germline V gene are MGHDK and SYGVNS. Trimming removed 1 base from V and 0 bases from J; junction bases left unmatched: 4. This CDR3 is CASSEFTSGGSAKNIQYF. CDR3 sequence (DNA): TGTGCCAGCAGTGAATTTACTAGCGGGGGGTCAGCCAAAAACATTCAGTACTTC. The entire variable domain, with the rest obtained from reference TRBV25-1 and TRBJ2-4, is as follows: EADIYQTPRYLVIGTGKKITLECSQTMGHDKMYWYQQDPGMELHLIHYSYGVNSTEKGDLSSESTVSRIRTEHFPLTLESARPSHTSQYLCASSEFTSGGSAKNIQYFGAGTRLSVL.

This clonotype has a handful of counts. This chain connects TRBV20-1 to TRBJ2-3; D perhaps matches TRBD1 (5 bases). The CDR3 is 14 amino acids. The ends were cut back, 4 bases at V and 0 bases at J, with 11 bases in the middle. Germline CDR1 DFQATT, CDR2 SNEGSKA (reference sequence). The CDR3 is CSATPTESTDTQYF. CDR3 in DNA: TGCAGTGCTACTCCGACAGAGAGCACAGATACGCAGTATTTT.

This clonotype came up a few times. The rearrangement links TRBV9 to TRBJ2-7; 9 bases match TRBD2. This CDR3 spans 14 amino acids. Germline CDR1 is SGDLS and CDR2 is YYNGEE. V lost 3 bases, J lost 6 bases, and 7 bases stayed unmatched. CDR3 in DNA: TGTGCCAGCAGCGCCCTGACTAGCGGCCGCGAGCAGTACTTC. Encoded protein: CASSALTSGREQYF.

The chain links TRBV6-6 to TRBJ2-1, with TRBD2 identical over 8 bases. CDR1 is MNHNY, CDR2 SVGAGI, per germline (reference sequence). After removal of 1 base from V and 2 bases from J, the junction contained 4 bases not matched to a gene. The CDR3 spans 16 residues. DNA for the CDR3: TGTGCCAGCAGTTACTTGCGGGAGGAACCCTACAATGAGCAGTTCTTC. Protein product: CASSYLREEPYNEQFF.

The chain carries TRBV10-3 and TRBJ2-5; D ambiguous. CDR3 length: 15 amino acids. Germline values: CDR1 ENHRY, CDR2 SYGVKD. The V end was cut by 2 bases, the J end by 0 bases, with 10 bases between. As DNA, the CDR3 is TGTGCCATCAGTGAGAAGGAGCGTTACCAAGAGACCCAGTACTTC. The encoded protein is CAISEKERYQETQYF.

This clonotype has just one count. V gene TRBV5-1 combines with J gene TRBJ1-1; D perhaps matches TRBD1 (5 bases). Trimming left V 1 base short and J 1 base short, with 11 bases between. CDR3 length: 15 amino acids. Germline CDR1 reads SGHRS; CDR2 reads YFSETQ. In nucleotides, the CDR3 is TGCGCCAGCAGCTTGTTCGCAGGGCGGAACACTGAAGCTTTCTTT. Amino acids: CASSLFAGRNTEAFF.

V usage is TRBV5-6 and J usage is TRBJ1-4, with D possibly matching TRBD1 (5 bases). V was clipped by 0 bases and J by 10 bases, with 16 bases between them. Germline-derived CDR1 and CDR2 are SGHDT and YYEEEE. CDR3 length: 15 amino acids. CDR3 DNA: TGTGCCAGCAGCTTGGTTTCAGGGTATTCTGGAAAACTGTTTTTT. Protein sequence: CASSLVSGYSGKLFF.

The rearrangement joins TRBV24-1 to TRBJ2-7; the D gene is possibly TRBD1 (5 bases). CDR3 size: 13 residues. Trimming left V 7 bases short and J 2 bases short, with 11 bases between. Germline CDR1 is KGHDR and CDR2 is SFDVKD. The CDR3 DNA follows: TGTGCCACCAGCCGGGCAGGGACCTACGAGCAGTACTTC. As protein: CATSRAGTYEQYF.

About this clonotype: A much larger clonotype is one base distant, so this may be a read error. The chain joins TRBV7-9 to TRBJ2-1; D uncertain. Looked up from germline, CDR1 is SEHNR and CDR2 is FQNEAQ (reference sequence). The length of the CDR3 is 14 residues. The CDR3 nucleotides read TGTGCCAGCAGCTTAGCGGGGTCCTACAATGGGCAGTTCTTC. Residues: CASSLAGSYNGQFF. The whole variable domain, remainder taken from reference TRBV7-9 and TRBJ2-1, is DTGVSQNPRHKITKRGQNVTFRCDPISEHNRLYWYRQTLGQGPEFLTYFQNEAQLEKSRLLSDRFSAERPKGSFSTLEIQRTEQGDSAMYLCASSLAGSYNGQFFGPGTRLTVL.

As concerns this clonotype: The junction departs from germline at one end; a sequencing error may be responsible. DNA for the CDR3: TGTACCAGCCGTCCCGGGGCTAAACTAACTAGCACAGATACGCAGTATTTT. This translates into CTSRPGAKLTSTDTQYF. The chain combines TRBV12-3 or TRBV12-4 with TRBJ2-3, with D possibly called TRBD1 or TRBD2 (5 bases each). This CDR3 spans 17 amino acids.

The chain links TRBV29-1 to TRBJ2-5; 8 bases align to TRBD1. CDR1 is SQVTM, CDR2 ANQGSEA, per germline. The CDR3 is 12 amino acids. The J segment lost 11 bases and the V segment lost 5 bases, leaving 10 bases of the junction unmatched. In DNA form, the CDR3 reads TGCAGCGTTCACAGGGGGTACAATGAGCAGTACTTC. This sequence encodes CSVHRGYNEQYF.

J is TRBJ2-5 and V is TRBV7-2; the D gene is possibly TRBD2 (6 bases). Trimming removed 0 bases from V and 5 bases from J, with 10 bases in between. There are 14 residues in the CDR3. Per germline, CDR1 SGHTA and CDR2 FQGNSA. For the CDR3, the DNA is TGTGCCAGCAGCTTAGCGCGGGGTTATGAGACCCAGTACTTC. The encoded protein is CASSLARGYETQYF.

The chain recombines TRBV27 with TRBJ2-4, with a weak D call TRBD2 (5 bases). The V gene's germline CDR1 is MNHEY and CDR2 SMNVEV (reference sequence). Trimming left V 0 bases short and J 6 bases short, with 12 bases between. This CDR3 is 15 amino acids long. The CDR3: CASSLSPTRVNIQYF. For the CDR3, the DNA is TGTGCCAGCAGTTTATCCCCAACGCGGGTAAACATTCAGTACTTC.

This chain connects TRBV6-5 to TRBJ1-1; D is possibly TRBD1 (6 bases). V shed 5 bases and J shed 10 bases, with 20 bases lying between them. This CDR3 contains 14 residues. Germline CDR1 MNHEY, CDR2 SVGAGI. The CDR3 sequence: CASSKQGRQWGAFF. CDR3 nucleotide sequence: TGTGCCAGCAGTAAACAGGGTCGGCAGTGGGGAGCTTTCTTT.

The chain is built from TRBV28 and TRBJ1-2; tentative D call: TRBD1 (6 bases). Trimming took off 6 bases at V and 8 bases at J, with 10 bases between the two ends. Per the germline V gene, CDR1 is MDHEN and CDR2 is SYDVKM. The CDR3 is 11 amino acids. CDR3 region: CASSDRSGYTF. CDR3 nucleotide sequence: TGTGCCAGCAGCGACAGGTCCGGCTACACCTTC.

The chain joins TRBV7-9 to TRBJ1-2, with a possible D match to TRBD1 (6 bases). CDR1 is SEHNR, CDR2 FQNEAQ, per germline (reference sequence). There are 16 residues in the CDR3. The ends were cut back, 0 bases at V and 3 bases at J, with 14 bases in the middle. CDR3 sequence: CASSLAGGQNDYGYTF. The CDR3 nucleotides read TGTGCCAGCAGCTTAGCGGGGGGGCAAAATGACTATGGCTACACCTTC.

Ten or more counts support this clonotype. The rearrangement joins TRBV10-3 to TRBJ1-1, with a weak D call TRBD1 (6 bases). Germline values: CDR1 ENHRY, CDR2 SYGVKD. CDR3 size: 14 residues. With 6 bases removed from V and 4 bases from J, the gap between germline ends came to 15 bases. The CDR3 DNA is TGTGCCATCAGCCTACAACAGGGTACCACTGAAGCTTTCTTT. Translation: CAISLQQGTTEAFF.

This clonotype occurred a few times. The CDR3 DNA follows: TGTGCCAGCAGTTTCCCAGCGGGACAGGGCTCCTACGAGCAGTACTTC. This codes for CASSFPAGQGSYEQYF. V usage is TRBV28 and J usage is TRBJ2-7; 9 bases fit TRBD1. Trimming at V came to 3 bases and at J to 0 bases, leaving 6 bases not matched to a gene. CDR3 length: 16 residues. Germline V gene lookup returns CDR1 MDHEN and CDR2 SYDVKM. The whole variable domain, filled in from reference TRBV28 and TRBJ2-7, reads DVKVTQSSRYLVKRTGEKVFLECVQDMDHENMFWYRQDPGLGLRLIYFSYDVKMKEKGDIPEGYSVSREKKERFSLILESASTNQTSMYLCASSFPAGQGSYEQYFGPGTRLTVT.

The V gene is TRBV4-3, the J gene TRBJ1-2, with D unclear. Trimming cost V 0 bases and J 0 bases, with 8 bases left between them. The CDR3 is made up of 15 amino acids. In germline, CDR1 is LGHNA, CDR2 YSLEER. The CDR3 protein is CASSQDMGSNYGYTF. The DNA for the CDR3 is TGCGCCAGCAGCCAAGACATGGGGTCTAACTATGGCTACACCTTC.